These 26 T cell receptor beta chains were all obtained from the same sample, sequenced in a study of Ad26.COV2.S vaccination and SARS-CoV-2 variants. Specified treatment: over 15 received Ad26.COV2.S at low or high dose, single or two shots; roughly five received placebo; per-sample allocation not given. The study sampled participants on day 63 after the first vaccine or placebo injection. Assay: immunoSEQ multiplex PCR; the TCRdb copy retains only in-frame clones and omits some. In the table there are more than 400,000 clones, roughly 90% of which are singletons. Sequenced material: peripheral blood, taken in a trial of Ad26.COV2.S vaccine versus placebo. Receptors originate from a person aged 18-60 years who received the Ad26.COV2.S COVID-19 vaccine or a placebo.

The chain couples TRBV12-3 or TRBV12-4 to TRBJ2-7; D might be TRBD1 (5 bases). Trimming shortened V by 2 bases and J by 5 bases, and 7 bases separated the two germline ends. The CDR3 length is 12 residues. The CDR3 protein is CASSLWGNEQYF. The CDR3 DNA reads TGTGCCAGCAGTTTATGGGGCAACGAGCAGTACTTC.

This clone was seen once. This sequence joins TRBV7-2 and TRBJ2-3, with a weak D call TRBD2 (5 bases). The CDR3 is 15 amino acids. The germline V gene has CDR1 SGHTA and CDR2 FQGNSA. The V end was cut by 1 base, the J end by 3 bases, with 11 bases between. CDR3 loop: CASSLEPTRTDTQYF. The CDR3 bases are TGTGCCAGCAGCTTAGAGCCAACTAGAACAGATACGCAGTATTTT.

This clone turned up a few times. The chain carries TRBV7-2 and TRBJ2-1; TRBD2 agrees at 8 bases. CDR3 length: 16 residues. Trimming cost V 5 bases and J 9 bases; bases outside gene matches: 15. From germline, CDR1 is SGHTA and CDR2 FQGNSA. The DNA for the CDR3 is TGTGCCAGCAGCGGACCGGTCGGGGGGGGCCCACGTGAGCAGTTCTTC. Protein sequence: CASSGPVGGGPREQFF.

V is TRBV6-1 and J is TRBJ2-5, with 10 bases fitting TRBD1. Looked up from germline, CDR1 is MNHNS and CDR2 is SASEGT. Unmatched junction bases numbered 0, after V lost 1 base and J lost 4 bases. The CDR3 is made up of 14 amino acids. CDR3 sequence: CASSEGDRGETQYF. CDR3 in DNA: TGTGCCAGCAGTGAAGGGGACAGGGGAGAGACCCAGTACTTC.

CDR3 region: CASSLNGRGGNYGYTF. As DNA, the CDR3 is TGTGCCAGCAGTCTAAACGGGCGGGGAGGCAACTATGGCTACACCTTC. The rearrangement uses TRBV28 and TRBJ1-2; D remains ambiguous. Germline CDR1 MDHEN, CDR2 SYDVKM. V lost 5 bases, J lost 2 bases, and 18 bases lay in between. The CDR3 consists of 16 residues.

This chain's CDR3 is CASSLRLSTDTQYF. The CDR3 coding sequence is TGTGCCAGCAGCCTAAGACTGAGCACAGATACGCAGTATTTT. The V gene is TRBV7-2, the J gene TRBJ2-3; D is unclear. CDR3 length: 14 residues. V was clipped by 5 bases and J by 0 bases, with 9 bases between them. Germline CDR1 and CDR2: SGHTA and FQGNSA.

With regard to this clone: Other DNA sequences from this sample encode an identical CDR3 as well. The V gene is TRBV6-5, the J gene TRBJ2-1; D might be TRBD1 (5 bases). The germline gives CDR1 MNHEY, CDR2 SVGAGI. The CDR3 sequence is 14 residues long. Trimming removed 0 bases from V and 3 bases from J, with 6 bases in between. CDR3 in amino acids: CASSYSDSYNEQFF. As DNA, the CDR3 is TGTGCCAGCAGTTACTCTGACAGCTACAATGAGCAGTTCTTC.

CDR3 in DNA: TGTGCCAGCAGCGAGAGGGGGTCTCAGCCCCAGCATTTT. As protein: CASSERGSQPQHF. The chain is built from TRBV7-2 and TRBJ1-5; weak D call: TRBD1 (6 bases). CDR1 and CDR2 from the germline V gene are SGHTA and FQGNSA. The CDR3 spans 13 residues. Deletions cut 5 bases from V and 6 bases from J, with 11 bases between.

V and J are TRBV7-6 and TRBJ2-2; 9 positions match TRBD1. Germline V gives CDR1 SGHVS, CDR2 FNYEAQ. With V trimmed by 4 bases and J by 6 bases, 18 bases remained unmatched. CDR3 size: 19 residues. CDR3 region: CASSSRTLTGGLNPGELFF. In DNA form, the CDR3 reads TGTGCCAGCAGCTCCAGAACTTTAACAGGGGGCTTAAACCCCGGGGAGCTGTTTTTT.

The chain couples TRBV5-4 to TRBJ2-7; D unresolved. The CDR3 spans 16 residues. Germline-derived CDR1 and CDR2 are SGHNT and YYREEE (reference sequence). Trimming stripped 2 bases from V and 4 bases from J, with 19 bases between. The CDR3 protein is CASSLRRGLLLYEQYF. For the CDR3, the DNA is TGTGCCAGCAGCTTACGTCGAGGCCTCCTACTATACGAGCAGTACTTC.

The chain employs TRBV29-1 and TRBJ1-2; D not certain. Germline V gene lookup returns CDR1 SQVTM and CDR2 ANQGSEA. V lost 0 bases to trimming and J lost 4 bases, with 6 bases between them. The CDR3 is 12 residues long. For the CDR3, the DNA is TGCAGCGTTGAAGATAAAGGCTATGGCTACACCTTC. This gives the protein CSVEDKGYGYTF.

This chain connects TRBV7-8 to TRBJ2-1; D remains ambiguous. In germline, CDR1 is SGHVS, CDR2 FQNEAQ. This CDR3 contains 12 residues. The germline V and J ends were trimmed by 3 bases and 10 bases, with 10 bases remaining between them. The CDR3 DNA sequence: TGTGCCAGCAGCTTCCTGGCGGAGGAGCAGTTCTTC. It translates to CASSFLAEEQFF.

This clone showed up just a few times. This chain uses TRBV29-1 with TRBJ1-5; unclear D gene. CDR1 is SQVTM, CDR2 ANQGSEA, per germline. V lost 4 bases to trimming and J lost 0 bases, with 10 bases between them. This CDR3 is 14 amino acids long. The CDR3 here is CSVVAENSNQPQHF. CDR3 DNA sequence: TGCAGCGTTGTAGCCGAAAATAGCAATCAGCCCCAGCATTTT. The entire variable domain, with the rest obtained from reference TRBV29-1 and TRBJ1-5, is as follows: SAVISQKPSRDICQRGTSLTIQCQVDSQVTMMFWYRQQPGQSLTLIATANQGSEATYESGFVIDKFPISRPNLTFSTLTVSNMSPEDSSIYLCSVVAENSNQPQHFGDGTRLSIL.

V is TRBV19 and J is TRBJ1-4, with TRBD1 matching 10 bases. The CDR3 is made up of 20 amino acids. The junction had 22 bases not matched to a gene; V was cut back by 4 bases and J by 8 bases. The germline gives CDR1 LNHDA, CDR2 SQIVND (reference sequence). CDR3 sequence reads: CASSNRDFRDRGGKGEKLFF. CDR3 DNA: TGTGCCAGTAGTAACAGAGACTTCCGGGACAGGGGCGGGAAAGGAGAAAAACTGTTTTTT. Combining the CDR3 with reference TRBV19 and TRBJ1-4 gives the whole variable domain DGGITQSPKYLFRKEGQNVTLSCEQNLNHDAMYWYRQDPGQGLRLIYYSQIVNDFQKGDIAEGYSVSREKKESFPLTVTSAQKNPTAFYLCASSNRDFRDRGGKGEKLFFGSGTQLSVL.

V is TRBV6-5 and J is TRBJ1-3; D may be TRBD1 (5 bases). Germline V CDR1 and CDR2: MNHEY, SVGAGI. This CDR3 has 15 amino acids. Trimming took off 6 bases at V and 0 bases at J, with 12 bases between the two ends. The CDR3 nucleotides are TGTGCCAGCAGCCCGACAGTCCTCTCTGGAAACACCATATATTTT. Its protein product is CASSPTVLSGNTIYF.

In its sample, this clone was seen once. This chain connects TRBV19 to TRBJ1-1; D is possibly TRBD1 (6 bases). Germline values: CDR1 LNHDA, CDR2 SQIVND (reference sequence). The CDR3 is made up of 14 amino acids. V gave up 5 bases and J gave up 5 bases, with 15 bases separating them. The CDR3 protein is CASSVSGAFTEAFF. CDR3 DNA sequence: TGTGCCAGTAGTGTCTCAGGGGCTTTTACTGAAGCTTTCTTT. The full variable domain, with the rest looked up from reference TRBV19 and TRBJ1-1, is DGGITQSPKYLFRKEGQNVTLSCEQNLNHDAMYWYRQDPGQGLRLIYYSQIVNDFQKGDIAEGYSVSREKKESFPLTVTSAQKNPTAFYLCASSVSGAFTEAFFGQGTRLTVV.

The chain combines TRBV5-1 with TRBJ1-2; 10 positions match TRBD1. Germline values: CDR1 SGHRS, CDR2 YFSETQ. The CDR3 is 14 amino acids. After removal of 4 bases from V and 4 bases from J, the junction contained 4 bases not matched to a gene. The CDR3 DNA sequence: TGCGCCAGCAGCCAATGGACAGGGGGCTATGGCTACACCTTC. This sequence encodes CASSQWTGGYGYTF.

A single count supports this clone. CDR3 nucleotides: TGTGCCAGCAGGGACAGGGGGACCTACTTACCTGAAGCTTTCTTT. Encoded protein: CASRDRGTYLPEAFF. The V and J genes are TRBV6-5 and TRBJ1-1, with 10 bases matching TRBD1. The CDR3 is made up of 15 amino acids. J lost 6 bases, V lost 6 bases, and 10 bases had no gene match. The germline V gene has CDR1 MNHEY and CDR2 SVGAGI.

The gene calls are TRBV4-1 and TRBJ2-1, with 11 bases that match TRBD2. From germline, CDR1 is MGHRA and CDR2 YSYEKL. The CDR3 sequence is 19 residues long. The J segment lost 3 bases and the V segment lost 3 bases, leaving 13 bases of the junction unmatched. The CDR3: CASSHGLAGFKSLYNEQFF. CDR3 DNA sequence: TGCGCCAGCAGCCACGGACTAGCGGGCTTTAAATCTCTCTACAATGAGCAGTTCTTC.

The CDR3 sequence: CASSPPRGTGGEGEKLFF. The CDR3 coding sequence is TGTGCCAGCAGCCCTCCTAGAGGGACAGGGGGCGAGGGGGAAAAACTGTTTTTT. V and J are TRBV9 and TRBJ1-4; 12 positions match TRBD1. V shed 4 bases, J shed 8 bases, and the junction held 15 bases outside the gene matches. This CDR3 contains 18 residues. Germline-derived CDR1 and CDR2 are SGDLS and YYNGEE.

CDR3 protein: CASSPRWENEKLFF. CDR3 coding DNA: TGTGCCAGCAGCCCGAGGTGGGAAAATGAAAAACTGTTTTTT. This sequence joins TRBV3-1 (or the pseudogene TRBV3-2) and TRBJ1-4; D call uncertain. From germline, CDR1 is LGHDT and CDR2 YNNKEL (reference sequence). V lost 4 bases and J lost 5, with 11 bases in between. The CDR3 runs 14 residues.

This clone was detected only once. The chain recombines TRBV28 with TRBJ1-4; D perhaps matches TRBD1 (6 bases). The V gene lost 5 bases and the J gene lost 0 bases, with 10 bases spanning the gap. The length of the CDR3 is 15 residues. The germline gives CDR1 MDHEN, CDR2 SYDVKM. In DNA form, the CDR3 reads TGTGCCAGCAGTCTTAGGACAGCAACTAATGAAAAACTGTTTTTT. It codes for CASSLRTATNEKLFF.

The chain employs TRBV4-3 and TRBJ1-2; a weak D match, TRBD1 (6 bases). The CDR3 consists of 15 residues. Germline CDR1 reads LGHNA; CDR2 reads YSLEER. The germline V and J ends were trimmed by 0 bases and 8 bases, with 16 bases remaining between them. CDR3 bases: TGCGCCAGCAGCCAAGATCTTCAGGGGCGGTACGGCTACACCTTC. Protein: CASSQDLQGRYGYTF.

The chain employs TRBV28 and TRBJ2-5, with no clear D. V was pared by 3 bases and J by 5 bases, with 13 bases between. From germline, CDR1 is MDHEN and CDR2 SYDVKM. This CDR3 contains 14 residues. The CDR3 DNA sequence: TGTGCCAGCAGTTTGGGTTGGGGAAGGGAGACCCAGTACTTC. It is translated as CASSLGWGRETQYF.

This chain connects TRBV4-1 to TRBJ2-5; the D gene is possibly TRBD2 (6 bases). The CDR3 runs 14 residues. Trimming cost V 3 bases and J 5 bases, with 13 bases left between them. Looked up from germline, CDR1 is MGHRA and CDR2 is YSYEKL. The CDR3 loop reads CASSQGDSGETQYF. DNA of the CDR3: TGCGCCAGCAGCCAGGGTGATAGCGGTGAGACCCAGTACTTC.

The chain employs TRBV6-1 and TRBJ2-7; a possible D gene is TRBD1 (6 bases). CDR3 length equals 15 residues. V lost 2 bases and J 0 bases, leaving 11 bases between the germline ends. The germline CDR1 and CDR2 sequences are MNHNS and SASEGT. CDR3 nucleotides: TGTGCCAGCAGTGAAAGGGACACGAGCTCCTACGAGCAGTACTTC. Its translation is CASSERDTSSYEQYF.